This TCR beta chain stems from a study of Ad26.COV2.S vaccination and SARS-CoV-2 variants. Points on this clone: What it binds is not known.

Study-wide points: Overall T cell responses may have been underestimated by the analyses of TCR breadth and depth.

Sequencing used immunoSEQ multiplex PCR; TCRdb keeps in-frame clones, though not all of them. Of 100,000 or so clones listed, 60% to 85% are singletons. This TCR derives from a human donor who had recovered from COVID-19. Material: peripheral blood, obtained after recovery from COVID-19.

CDR3 nucleotides: TGTGCCAGCAGCTTTCACACCGGGGAGCTGTTTTTT. Its protein product is CASSFHTGELFF. The chain couples TRBV5-6 to TRBJ2-2; D call uncertain. Germline CDR1 is SGHDT and CDR2 is YYEEEE. The CDR3 spans 12 residues. Trimming removed 2 bases at V and 3 bases at J, with 2 bases between. The whole variable domain, remainder taken from reference TRBV5-6 and TRBJ2-2, is DAGVTQSPTHLIKTRGQQVTLRCSPKSGHDTVSWYQQALGQGPQFIFQYYEEEERQRGNFPDRFSGHQFPNYSSELNVNALLLGDSALYLCASSFHTGELFFGEGSRLTVL.